This TCR beta chain was recovered during a study of memory CD4+ T cells and cytomegalovirus serostatus (dated by TCRdb to the late 2010s). Some background on the complete study: The cohort included around 35 healthy adults from Belgium, of whom 9 were CMV seropositive and about 25 were CMV seronegative. To replicate a published TCR-based CMV serostatus classifier, the study sequenced CD4+ memory TCRbeta repertoires from a Belgian cohort whose cytomegalovirus serostatus was known.

This clone was recorded a few times. It has no known antigen specificity. Per-base qualities were not stored, and no clone one base away is much larger. Genomic DNA was extracted from sorted cells with the Quick-DNA Microprep Kit. TCRbeta DNA was amplified with the immunoSEQ hsTCRbeta kit following the manufacturer's protocol. An Illumina MiSeq instrument was used to sequence the TCRbeta libraries. For the original study's pipeline: After out-of-frame sequences were removed, 2.4 million or so distinct TCRbeta sequences remained, averaging around 66,000 per individual. Two values were used to score each individual: the count of roughly 150 previously reported CMV-associated TCRbeta sequences and the total count of productive distinct TCRbeta sequences. A beta-binomial model was reimplemented in Python, and scikit-learn random forests with default parameters were trained on data from the US cohort. Classifier performance on the Belgian cohort was summarized as median AUC with percentile confidence intervals over 10,000 bootstrap iterations. TCRdb provides this immuneACCESS table in a form limited to in-frame rearrangements. Some clones are lacking; in checked studies, under half of them reflect an unresolved V gene, and why the rest are absent is not known. V and J calls and clone size are those listed in that table; D and trimming were worked out from the DNA. The sample table lists under 65,000 clones, around 82% of them with a count of one. In total, the top ten clones hold about 0.64% of the sample.

A FACSAria II was used to sort memory CD4+ T cells, defined as single viable CD3+CD4+CD8-CD45RO+ cells. CMV serostatus was assessed using a Roche Elecsys assay, by which serum IgG against CMV pp150, pp28, p38 and p52 was detected. After thawing, total CD4+ T cells were enriched by positive selection with CD4 magnetic microbeads. The samples came from a different study that was designed specifically to examine the CD4+ T cell memory repertoire. Peripheral blood mononuclear cells were isolated and cryopreserved according to standard operating procedures, and serum was kept at -80 degrees C. The staining relied on CD3-PerCP (BW264/56), CD4-APC (RPA-T4), CD45RO-PE (UCHT1) and CD8-Pacific Orange (3B5) antibodies, and Sytox blue was used to exclude non-viable cells. The study at large found these results: Only CD4+CD45RO+ memory cells were sequenced, in contrast to the original study, which included naive and memory CD4+ and CD8+ populations. Among the 160 or so previously reported CMV-associated TCRbeta sequences, some 70 showed up in the CD4+ memory repertoires, with each one found in between one and five individuals. The original-framework classifier achieved a median bootstrapped AUC of 0.95 with a 95% CI of 0.76-1.00 on the Belgian cohort. CMV serostatus prediction reached a median bootstrapped AUC of about 0.96 with the original framework and 0.9 to 0.93 with a US-trained random forest. The results were interpreted as suggesting that the CMV-associated TCR signature is largely present in the CD4+ memory repertoire.

The CDR3 goes from the cysteine to the phenylalanine over 14 residues. CDR3 DNA is the only sequence kept; it has 42 bases, read in frame from the first base. Trimming removed 3 bases from V and 1 base from J, leaving 7 bases between the germline ends. The germline V gene (reference sequence) specifies LNHDA as CDR1 and SQIVND as CDR2. This chain joins TRBV19 to TRBJ1-5; the D gene identity is not certain. Material: memory CD4+ T cells from blood. The receptor was derived from an adult in good health and CMV-seronegative. CDR3 loop: CASSIVESNQPQHF. The DNA is as follows: TGTGCCAGTAGTATTGTGGAGAGCAATCAGCCCCAGCATTTT.